The TCR beta chain described here comes from a study of T-cell reconstitution after alpha-beta-depleted transplantation in children. Unique molecular identifiers were built into the TCRbeta library. Via MiXCR, TCRdb re-called the PCR reads, giving one row per CDR3 protein. The sample has 200,000 or so distinct CDR3 sequences, about 6.6% seen once; the top ten hold 5.5%. The sample holds many counts of this clonotype. Its antigen remains unidentified. Study observations and caveats: About two months after transplant, alpha-beta T cells reportedly came from several hundred expanded graft clones. Counts and diversity of T cells one year after transplant came mostly from newly produced T cells. Some patients' high day-60 TCRbeta diversity was attributed to recipient cells surviving conditioning.

The input for sequencing was PBMCs, taken before TCRalphabeta/CD19-depleted stem cell transplant. The sequence derives from a boy aged 2 to 10 with acute lymphoblastic leukemia, due to receive a stem cell transplant.

The CDR3 spells CASSLAPGVSGNTIYF. CDR3 DNA sequence: TGTGCCAGCAGCTTAGCGCCGGGGGTCTCTGGAAACACCATATATTTT. J is TRBJ1-3 and V is TRBV7-6; possibly TRBD1 for D (5 bases). Germline loops: CDR1 SGHVS, CDR2 FNYEAQ. This CDR3 contains 16 residues. The V and J ends lost 0 bases and 0 bases respectively, with 9 bases between them. Based on the CDR3 plus reference TRBV7-6 and TRBJ1-3, the full variable domain is GAGVSQSPRYKVTKRGQDVALRCDPISGHVSLYWYRQALGQGPEFLTYFNYEAQQDKSGLPNDRFSAERPEGSISTLTIQRTEQRDSAMYRCASSLAPGVSGNTIYFGEGSWLTVV.